The 32 T cell receptor beta chains presented below share a single source sample, sequenced in a study of cytomegalovirus exposure and HLA in healthy donors. Amplification used 60 Vbeta primers and 13 Jbeta primers. Generated by immunoSEQ multiplex PCR, the TCRdb table keeps only in-frame clones and is missing some. Here the sample spans roughly 130,000 clones, about 76% being singletons. Sequences were obtained from PBMCs. The receptors originated from a man aged 35 to 55 in good health and CMV-seropositive.

The V call is TRBV9, the J call TRBJ2-3; 8 bases align to TRBD2. The CDR3 is 16 residues long. The germline V gene has CDR1 SGDLS and CDR2 YYNGEE. J gave up 3 bases and V 3 bases, and 9 bases lay outside the gene matches. CDR3 nucleotides: TGTGCCAGCAGCGCCGAACGGGGGGGAGCGACAGATACGCAGTATTTT. Residues: CASSAERGGATDTQYF.

The table lists this clone with a count of one. The genes are TRBV6-5 and TRBJ1-6; D uncertain. The germline V gene has CDR1 MNHEY and CDR2 SVGAGI. V dropped 6 bases and J dropped 8 bases, with 14 bases sitting between them. This CDR3 is built from 14 residues. The CDR3 spells CASREIDSDSPLHF. CDR3 in DNA: TGTGCCAGCAGAGAGATTGATTCGGATTCACCCCTCCACTTT.

A single count supports this clone. J is TRBJ2-5 and V is TRBV5-1; 8 bases match TRBD1. Matching the DNA end better, TRBJ2-7 makes the J call doubtful. The CDR3 is 16 residues long. Germline assignment: CDR1 SGHRS and CDR2 YFSETQ. DNA of the CDR3: TGCGCCAGCCGACCCGGACAGGGCATTTCTACCTACGAGCAGTACTTC. It encodes CASRPGQGISTYEQYF.

The V gene is TRBV18, the J gene TRBJ2-7; possibly TRBD1 for D (5 bases). V was shortened by 1 base and J by 7 bases, with 11 bases between the two germline ends. CDR3 length equals 13 residues. Looked up from germline, CDR1 is KGHSH and CDR2 is LQKENI. This CDR3 reads CASSPQDTPEQYF. CDR3 bases: TGTGCCAGCTCACCACAGGACACCCCAGAGCAGTACTTC.

V and J are TRBV6-4 and TRBJ1-2, with D possibly matching TRBD1 (6 bases). There are 15 residues in the CDR3. Germline loops: CDR1 MRHNA, CDR2 SNTAGT. Trimming cost V 6 bases and J 4 bases, with 18 bases left between them. The CDR3 DNA reads TGTGCCAGCAGCGCCGTTGGGGGCGAAAGCTATGGCTACACCTTC. It encodes CASSAVGGESYGYTF.

This clone was seen more than once but under ten times. The J gene is TRBJ1-1, the V gene TRBV5-1; 8 bases agree with TRBD1. This CDR3 is 14 amino acids long. Unmatched junction bases numbered 5, after V lost 3 bases and J lost 4 bases. Germline CDR1 SGHRS, CDR2 YFSETQ. This CDR3 is CASSSRTGLTEAFF. The CDR3 nucleotides read TGCGCCAGCAGCTCCCGGACAGGGCTCACTGAAGCTTTCTTT.

J is TRBJ2-1 and V is TRBV5-4; tentative D call: TRBD1 (6 bases). The germline V and J ends were trimmed by 1 base and 2 bases, with 10 bases remaining between them. The CDR3 length is 15 residues. The V gene's germline CDR1 is SGHNT and CDR2 YYREEE (reference sequence). The CDR3, as DNA: TGTGCCAGCAGCTTGAACAGGGTGGCCTACAATGAGCAGTTCTTC. Amino acids: CASSLNRVAYNEQFF. The entire variable domain, with the rest obtained from reference TRBV5-4 and TRBJ2-1, is as follows: ETGVTQSPTHLIKTRGQQVTLRCSSQSGHNTVSWYQQALGQGPQFIFQYYREEENGRGNFPPRFSGLQFPNYSSELNVNALELDDSALYLCASSLNRVAYNEQFFGPGTRLTVL.

This chain uses TRBV28 with TRBJ2-5, with 12 bases lining up with TRBD1. The J call is doubtful: the DNA matches TRBJ2-7 better. The CDR3 loop spans 16 amino acids. Germline V gene data show CDR1 as MDHEN and CDR2 as SYDVKM. The CDR3 sequence: CASTATGTGGLYEQYF. The DNA of the CDR3 is TGTGCCAGCACCGCGACCGGGACAGGGGGCCTCTACGAGCAGTACTTC.

The sample holds one count of this clone. This chain connects TRBV27 to TRBJ1-1; D uncertain. Germline V gene data show CDR1 as MNHEY and CDR2 as SMNVEV (reference sequence). V dropped 7 bases and J dropped 0 bases, with 9 bases sitting between them. There are 13 residues in the CDR3. The CDR3 region has the DNA TGTGCCAGCACCCCTAGTGTGAACACTGAAGCTTTCTTT. Encoded protein: CASTPSVNTEAFF.

This clone was picked up one time. This sequence joins TRBV5-1 and TRBJ2-2; TRBD2 agrees at 11 bases. V shed 0 bases and J 4 bases; nucleotides not matched to a gene: 11. This CDR3 is 19 amino acids long. CDR1 and CDR2 (germline): SGHRS, YFSETQ. This CDR3 is CASSLALASGRRSTGELFF. CDR3 sequence (DNA): TGCGCCAGCAGCTTGGCCTTGGCTAGCGGGAGGAGGTCCACCGGGGAGCTGTTTTTT.

J is TRBJ2-3 and V is TRBV6-4; 10 positions match TRBD2. The germline V gene encodes CDR1 MRHNA and CDR2 SNTAGT. Losses at the gene ends were 3 bases for V and 4 bases for J; bases not matched to a gene: 4. CDR3 length equals 15 residues. The CDR3 coding sequence is TGTGCCAGCAGTGAGCTAGCGGGAGACCCAGATACGCAGTATTTT. The encoded protein is CASSELAGDPDTQYF.

The table lists this clone with a few counts. This sequence joins TRBV5-1 and TRBJ2-5, with D possibly TRBD2 on 6 matching bases. CDR3 length: 15 residues. V lost 2 bases and J 5 bases, leaving 16 bases between the germline ends. Germline loops: CDR1 SGHRS, CDR2 YFSETQ. Written as DNA, the CDR3 is TGCGCCAGCAGCTTCTTAGGGTCGGGGGACGAGACCCAGTACTTC. This gives the protein CASSFLGSGDETQYF.

This clone has more than one count but fewer than ten. The V gene is TRBV5-1, the J gene TRBJ2-2; D is possibly TRBD2 (6 bases). Germline V gene lookup returns CDR1 SGHRS and CDR2 YFSETQ. V was trimmed by 0 bases and J by 5 bases, leaving 8 bases between them. The CDR3 has 14 amino acids. CDR3 sequence reads: CASSLARGTGELFF. The CDR3 DNA follows: TGCGCCAGCAGCTTGGCCCGGGGGACCGGGGAGCTGTTTTTT.

The J gene is TRBJ2-7, the V gene TRBV6-1, with TRBD1 matching 7 bases. With 5 bases clipped from V and 0 bases from J, the junction kept 4 bases outside the gene matches. The CDR3 consists of 14 residues. CDR1 and CDR2 from the germline V gene are MNHNS and SASEGT. CDR3 sequence: CASSTRDSSYEQYF. The CDR3 coding sequence is TGTGCCAGCAGTACCCGGGACAGCTCCTACGAGCAGTACTTC.

This chain links TRBV27 with TRBJ1-5; 7 nucleotides match TRBD1. Germline loops: CDR1 MNHEY, CDR2 SMNVEV (reference sequence). The CDR3 consists of 15 residues. The ends lost 5 bases at V and 1 base at J; junction bases unmatched: 5. CDR3 coding DNA: TGTGCCAGCAGTGACTACAGGGGAAGCAATCAGCCCCAGCATTTT. It encodes CASSDYRGSNQPQHF.

The chain links TRBV5-1 to TRBJ2-5; D remains unclear. The CDR3 extends over 12 amino acids. V was clipped by 3 bases and J by 5 bases, with 8 bases between them. CDR1 is SGHRS, CDR2 YFSETQ, per germline. The CDR3 coding sequence is TGCGCCAGCAGCTCGGGTGTTGAGACCCAGTACTTC. The encoded protein is CASSSGVETQYF. The variable domain in full, completed from reference TRBV5-1 and TRBJ2-5, reads KAGVTQTPRYLIKTRGQQVTLSCSPISGHRSVSWYQQTPGQGLQFLFEYFSETQRNKGNFPGRFSGRQFSNSRSEMNVSTLELGDSALYLCASSSGVETQYFGPGTRLLVL.

This chain links TRBV18 with TRBJ1-3, with D uncertain. Germline CDR1 KGHSH, CDR2 LQKENI. The CDR3 has 14 amino acids. V shed 7 bases and J shed 5 bases, with 15 bases lying between them. The CDR3 spells CASLDQVERNTIYF. CDR3 in DNA: TGTGCCAGCTTGGATCAGGTCGAACGAAACACCATATATTTT. Full variable domain (rest looked up from reference TRBV18 and TRBJ1-3): NAGVMQNPRHLVRRRGQEARLRCSPMKGHSHVYWYRQLPEEGLKFMVYLQKENIIDESGMPKERFSAEFPKEGPSILRIQQVVRGDSAAYFCASLDQVERNTIYFGEGSWLTVV.

The rearrangement joins TRBV7-6 to TRBJ2-7, with TRBD2 identical over 10 bases. The CDR3 runs to 17 residues. Germline lookup yields CDR1 SGHVS and CDR2 FNYEAQ. Trimming took 3 bases from V and 4 from J; bases not matched to a gene: 12. The CDR3 here is CASSFSETSGAPYEQYF. The CDR3 DNA reads TGTGCCAGCAGCTTTAGCGAAACTAGCGGGGCCCCATACGAGCAGTACTTC.

This chain connects TRBV28 to TRBJ2-7; 8 nucleotides agree with TRBD2. Germline V CDR1 and CDR2: MDHEN, SYDVKM. The CDR3 is 15 residues long. V lost 4 bases, J lost 4 bases, and 9 bases stayed unmatched. CDR3 bases: TGTGCCAGCAGTTCCCAGGGAAGCGGGAGTTACGAGCAGTACTTC. Protein sequence: CASSSQGSGSYEQYF.

This rearrangement joins TRBV5-1 to TRBJ1-1, with 8 positions matching TRBD1. Germline V CDR1 and CDR2: SGHRS, YFSETQ. J lost 5 bases, V lost 2 bases, and 11 bases had no gene match. The CDR3 is 16 amino acids. The CDR3: CASSLLLQGEGTEAFF. In nucleotides, the CDR3 is TGCGCCAGCAGCTTACTTTTACAGGGGGAGGGTACTGAAGCTTTCTTT.

This rearrangement joins TRBV10-1 to TRBJ2-7, with TRBD1 identical over 8 bases. This CDR3 comprises 14 residues. V shed 3 bases, J shed 5 bases, and the junction held 6 bases outside the gene matches. CDR1 is WNHNN, CDR2 SYGVQD, per germline (reference sequence). CDR3 sequence reads: CASSDPDRAHEQYF. The CDR3 DNA follows: TGCGCCAGCAGTGACCCGGACAGGGCTCACGAGCAGTACTTC.

The chain uses TRBV28 and TRBJ1-1; D remains ambiguous. Germline CDR1 reads MDHEN; CDR2 reads SYDVKM. Trimming took off 6 bases at V and 7 bases at J, with 9 bases between the two ends. The CDR3 is 11 amino acids. The CDR3 DNA reads TGTGCCAGCAGCCGGGGTATTGAAGCTTTCTTT. Residues: CASSRGIEAFF.

The V gene is TRBV7-9, the J gene TRBJ2-7; 11 bases match TRBD2. The V and J ends lost 3 bases and 6 bases, in that order; junction bases with no gene match: 4. The CDR3 has 14 amino acids. Germline V lookup: CDR1 SEHNR, CDR2 FQNEAQ (reference sequence). CDR3 protein: CASSFSGGVLEQYF. The DNA of the CDR3 is TGTGCCAGCAGCTTTAGCGGGGGGGTCCTCGAGCAGTACTTC. The entire variable domain, with the rest obtained from reference TRBV7-9 and TRBJ2-7, is as follows: DTGVSQNPRHKITKRGQNVTFRCDPISEHNRLYWYRQTLGQGPEFLTYFQNEAQLEKSRLLSDRFSAERPKGSFSTLEIQRTEQGDSAMYLCASSFSGGVLEQYFGPGTRLTVT.

This clone is a singleton in its sample. The gene calls are TRBV10-3 and TRBJ1-2; D gene unclear. The V end was cut by 7 bases, the J end by 0 bases, with 15 bases between. Germline lookup yields CDR1 ENHRY and CDR2 SYGVKD. CDR3 length equals 15 residues. In DNA, the CDR3 is TGTGCCATCACCGATAGGCTTACAGCTAACTATGGCTACACCTTC. Amino acids: CAITDRLTANYGYTF.

A remark on this clone: Its ends do not fully match the called genes, so a read error is possible. This chain connects TRBV7-9 to TRBJ2-5; D uncertain. In germline, CDR1 is SEHNR, CDR2 FQNEAQ (reference sequence). This CDR3 has 13 residues. The CDR3: CSSSFALAETQYF. As DNA, the CDR3 is TGTTCCAGCAGCTTTGCCCTGGCAGAGACCCAGTACTTC.

This chain joins TRBV5-4 and TRBJ1-6; 9 bases align to TRBD1. V lost 6 bases to trimming and J lost 7 bases; unmatched junction nucleotides: 5. Germline V gene sequence: CDR1 SGHNT, CDR2 YYREEE (reference sequence). The CDR3 length is 14 residues. This chain's CDR3 is CASTAGTGNSPLHF. The CDR3 DNA is TGTGCCAGCACTGCGGGGACAGGGAATTCACCCCTCCACTTT. The whole variable domain, remainder taken from reference TRBV5-4 and TRBJ1-6, is ETGVTQSPTHLIKTRGQQVTLRCSSQSGHNTVSWYQQALGQGPQFIFQYYREEENGRGNFPPRFSGLQFPNYSSELNVNALELDDSALYLCASTAGTGNSPLHFGNGTRLTVT.

The chain is built from TRBV29-1 and TRBJ1-2, with 10 positions matching TRBD1. The CDR3 covers 13 residues. The V gene's germline CDR1 is SQVTM and CDR2 ANQGSEA. The V gene end was trimmed by 7 bases and the J gene end by 2 bases; junction bases not matched to a gene: 4. The CDR3 loop reads CSARQGANYGYTF. The CDR3 DNA is TGCAGCGCTCGACAGGGGGCAAACTATGGCTACACCTTC.

The chain employs TRBV29-1 and TRBJ1-1, with D hard to call. V lost 6 bases and J lost 2, with 16 bases in between. CDR1 is SQVTM, CDR2 ANQGSEA, per germline. This CDR3 is 14 amino acids long. CDR3 in amino acids: CSVPLGQVNTEAFF. In nucleotides, the CDR3 is TGCAGCGTCCCCCTTGGGCAGGTAAACACTGAAGCTTTCTTT. The full variable domain, rest sourced from reference TRBV29-1 and TRBJ1-1, is SAVISQKPSRDICQRGTSLTIQCQVDSQVTMMFWYRQQPGQSLTLIATANQGSEATYESGFVIDKFPISRPNLTFSTLTVSNMSPEDSSIYLCSVPLGQVNTEAFFGQGTRLTVV.

The chain has TRBV30 and TRBJ2-7; 7 bases are a match to TRBD1. The CDR3 loop spans 12 amino acids. V lost 5 bases to trimming and J lost 2 bases; unmatched junction nucleotides: 3. CDR1 is GTSNPN and CDR2 is SVGIG in the germline V gene (reference sequence). The CDR3 reads CAWGQDTYEQYF. The CDR3 nucleotides are TGTGCCTGGGGACAGGACACCTACGAGCAGTACTTC.

The V and J genes are TRBV19 and TRBJ2-7; possible D gene TRBD2, 6 bases. Trimming shortened V by 6 bases and J by 4 bases, and 16 bases separated the two germline ends. Germline CDR1 and CDR2: LNHDA and SQIVND (reference sequence). This CDR3 comprises 14 residues. This chain's CDR3 is CASRPGLPSYEQYF. CDR3 DNA sequence: TGTGCCAGTAGGCCGGGACTTCCGTCGTACGAGCAGTACTTC.

The chain uses TRBV7-2 and TRBJ2-1; 8 bases align to TRBD2. The junction had 11 bases not matched to a gene; V was cut back by 4 bases and J by 0 bases. Germline CDR1 reads SGHTA; CDR2 reads FQGNSA. CDR3 length: 18 residues. The CDR3 here is CASSSGLAVKSSYNEQFF. For the CDR3, the DNA is TGTGCCAGCAGCTCCGGACTAGCCGTAAAGAGCTCCTACAATGAGCAGTTCTTC. The whole variable domain, remainder taken from reference TRBV7-2 and TRBJ2-1, is GAGVSQSPSNKVTEKGKDVELRCDPISGHTALYWYRQSLGQGLEFLIYFQGNSAPDKSGLPSDRFSAERTGGSVSTLTIQRTQQEDSAVYLCASSSGLAVKSSYNEQFFGPGTRLTVL.

This clone was recorded a few times. The rearrangement links TRBV6-1 to TRBJ1-5; TRBD1 matches 7 bases. In germline, CDR1 is MNHNS, CDR2 SASEGT. This CDR3 region has 16 residues. The trim removed 1 base at V and 6 bases at J, leaving 9 bases unmatched. CDR3 sequence reads: CASSEGQGGTSQPQHF. CDR3 coding DNA: TGTGCCAGCAGTGAAGGGCAGGGGGGCACAAGTCAGCCCCAGCATTTT.